The present TCR beta chain was sequenced within a study of T cell responses to AZD1222 COVID-19 vaccine. Regarding the study as a whole: Baseline seropositivity occurred in only six AZD1222 recipients. None of the repertoires were sampled until the peak T cell response had passed.

TCRdb's table, derived via immunoSEQ multiplex PCR, lists solely in-frame clones and lacks some. This table has about 90,000 clones, roughly 88% appearing once. This clone was counted only a few times. What it binds is not known. The germline gives CDR1 MNHEY, CDR2 SMNVEV (reference sequence). This CDR3 has 15 residues. Trimming removed 6 bases from V and 4 bases from J; junction bases left unmatched: 10. This receptor was identified in an adult in good health. The sample was peripheral blood, taken on day 0 of MenACWY control vaccination. V and J are TRBV27 and TRBJ2-7; TRBD1 aligns across 9 bases. CDR3 sequence: CASSQPGQGEYEQYF. DNA of the CDR3: TGTGCCAGCAGCCAACCGGGACAGGGAGAGTACGAGCAGTACTTC.